The rows below give T cell receptor beta chains drawn from one sample of a study of blood T cell repertoires in COVID-19. Clones were sequenced by immunoSEQ multiplex PCR, and TCRdb holds only the in-frame ones, with some missing. The repertoire holds a few hundred thousand clones, with about 91% as singletons. The sequenced sample consisted of peripheral blood. The receptors were sampled from a man at least 80 years old with acute or convalescent COVID-19. The conserved cysteine and the conserved F or W are not part of the CDR3 here. Size tells how often a clone was seen (once, few, many) or the class of an expanded clone, and some rows leave it out.

>TRBJ2-7|.|TRBV10-2|12
ASSEPVLRGEQY
>TRBJ2-7|once|TRBV5-1|10
ASSPQGTEQY
>TRBJ2-7|.|TRBV4-3|13
ASSQGHSPTYEQY
>TRBJ2-5|.|TRBV7-2|12
ASIRRAGLETQY
>TRBJ2-1|few|TRBV7-9|10
ASTWGVNEQF
>TRBJ2-1|.|TRBV7-3|15
ASSLQAGSGSKNEQF
>TRBJ1-1|.|TRBV29-1|13
SAYGGGRLNTEAF
>TRBJ1-5|once|TRBV6-2/TRBV6-3|13
ASSAPGQANQPQH
>TRBJ2-3|.|TRBV11-2|13
ASSYSGGHTDTQY
>TRBJ2-2|.|TRBV19|12
ASAIAGQAGELF
>TRBJ1-5|.|TRBV2|11
ASSVDNNQPQH
>TRBJ2-1|.|TRBV4-3|12
ASSQDSIGSEQF
>TRBJ1-5|.|TRBV28|13
ASSSYRGRNQPQH
>TRBJ1-5|once|TRBV7-2|11
ASSPSGNQPQH
>TRBJ1-1|once|TRBV7-3|13
ASSLMGQGNTEAF
>TRBJ1-3|.|TRBV11-2|13
ASSPQGVTGNTIY
>TRBJ2-5|.|TRBV5-1|13
ASSLILGYQETQY
>TRBJ1-4|.|TRBV6-6|12
ASSKQGTNEKLF
>TRBJ1-1|.|TRBV11-3|16
ASSFVIWGGFSGTEAF
>TRBJ2-3|.|TRBV6-5|13
ASSYSRENTDTQY
>TRBJ2-1|.|TRBV6-5|14
ASSYAGTGGYNEQF
>TRBJ2-5|.|TRBV10-3|16
AISESIIGQGYQETQY
>TRBJ1-1|few|TRBV12-3/TRBV12-4|11
ASSPGYDTEAF
>TRBJ2-7|.|TRBV9|13
ASSVLEGVGDEQY
>TRBJ1-1|.|TRBV3-1/TRBV3-2|9
ASSHDTEAF
>TRBJ1-3|.|TRBV27|13
ASSLQGISGNTIY
>TRBJ2-7|.|TRBV11-3|12
ASSHHGAPYEQY
>TRBJ2-3|.|TRBV6-5|10
ASSYGPDTQY
>TRBJ1-1|few|TRBV29-1|10
SGRDSRTEAF
>TRBJ2-1|once|TRBV18|13
ASSPQGQGLDEQF
>TRBJ2-1|.|TRBV2|11
ASGRGRGDEQF
>TRBJ2-7|.|TRBV6-1|16
ASSEEWTSPRQSYEQY
>TRBJ1-6|.|TRBV27|14
ASSFRLASYNSPLH
>TRBJ2-5|once|TRBV7-9|14
ASSPKMTANQETQY
>TRBJ2-7|.|TRBV4-2|14
ASSQSSGQGLYEQY
>TRBJ2-1|.|TRBV19|16
ASSISLDSGGAGNEQF
>TRBJ1-1|.|TRBV12-3/TRBV12-4|11
ASSPGRDTEAF
>TRBJ1-1|.|TRBV20-1|9
SARNRYEAF
>TRBJ1-6|.|TRBV7-2|12
ASSAGASYSPLH
>TRBJ1-2|.|TRBV3-1/TRBV3-2|11
ASSLTGFYGYT
>TRBJ1-5|.|TRBV5-6|10
ASSFFNQPQH
>TRBJ2-5|.|TRBV9|14
ASTRGGAGGQETQY
>TRBJ2-7|.|TRBV28|11
ASLTSGIYEQY
>TRBJ1-2|.|TRBV6-2/TRBV6-3|10
ASSLDNYGYT
>TRBJ1-1|few|TRBV19|10
ASSDRDSEAF
>TRBJ1-2|.|TRBV5-1|10
ASSFDSYGYT
>TRBJ1-5|.|TRBV6-5|13
ASSRDRGGNQPQH
>TRBJ2-1|.|TRBV6-2/TRBV6-3|18
ASSYFPGLAGVPLGNEQF
>TRBJ1-1|.|TRBV27|14
ASSLLRQGSYTEAF
>TRBJ1-1|.|TRBV7-9|12
ASSSQGGHTEAF
>TRBJ1-1|.|TRBV5-1|11
ASSFEGNTEAF
>TRBJ1-2|.|TRBV4-2|15
ASSQDPGQGGLYGYT
>TRBJ2-5|.|TRBV7-2|14
ASSQQGTSGQETQY
>TRBJ1-5|.|TRBV12-3/TRBV12-4|10
ASSAGSQPQH
>TRBJ1-1|.|TRBV7-2|12
ASSSFRGNTEAF